These 8 T cell receptor beta chains came from one sample sequenced in a study of monozygotic twins with cystic fibrosis. Measured with immunoSEQ multiplex PCR; TCRdb has only the in-frame clones, and not every one. This table holds about 36,000 clones, roughly 84% found once. Material: blood. The receptors stem from a girl aged 2-10 years with cystic fibrosis.

This clone is a singleton in its sample. The rearrangement joins TRBV9 to TRBJ2-3; 8 positions match TRBD2. In germline, CDR1 is SGDLS, CDR2 YYNGEE. V shed 0 bases and J 5 bases; nucleotides not matched to a gene: 8. This CDR3 has 16 residues. CDR3 nucleotides: TGTGCCAGCAGCGTAGATCGGGGGGGCCGTGGAGATACGCAGTATTTT. Translated, it gives CASSVDRGGRGDTQYF.

The chain has TRBV14 and TRBJ2-1; D call uncertain. The germline gives CDR1 SGHDN, CDR2 FVKESK. The CDR3 spans 12 residues. Trimming cost V 1 base and J 10 bases, with 8 bases left between them. Written as DNA, the CDR3 is TGTGCCAGCAGCCAAGTGGTCAAGGAGCAGTTCTTC. This translates into CASSQVVKEQFF. The variable domain in full, completed from reference TRBV14 and TRBJ2-1, reads EAGVTQFPSHSVIEKGQTVTLRCDPISGHDNLYWYRRVMGKEIKFLLHFVKESKQDESGMPNNRFLAERTGGTYSTLKVQPAELEDSGVYFCASSQVVKEQFFGPGTRLTVL.

This chain links TRBV6-6 with TRBJ2-7; D unclear. The length of the CDR3 is 14 residues. Per the germline V gene, CDR1 is MNHNY and CDR2 is SVGAGI (reference sequence). The germline V and J ends were trimmed by 1 base and 2 bases, with 9 bases remaining between them. The CDR3 sequence: CASSYWAGTYEQYF. CDR3 coding DNA: TGTGCCAGCAGTTACTGGGCAGGAACCTACGAGCAGTACTTC.

This chain connects TRBV9 to TRBJ2-6, with 10 bases matching TRBD2. The CDR3 sequence is 17 residues long. Looked up from germline, CDR1 is SGDLS and CDR2 is YYNGEE. With 3 bases clipped from V and 0 bases from J, the junction kept 3 bases outside the gene matches. For the CDR3, the DNA is TGTGCCAGCAGCGGAGCGGGGGGGCCCTCTGGGGCCAACGTCCTGACTTTC. Residues: CASSGAGGPSGANVLTF.

The chain links TRBV7-8 to TRBJ1-2; 10 nucleotides match TRBD1. This CDR3 spans 15 amino acids. CDR1 and CDR2 (germline): SGHVS, FQNEAQ. After removal of 5 bases from V and 4 bases from J, the junction contained 7 bases not matched to a gene. The CDR3 protein is CASSPVDRGLYGYTF. The CDR3 DNA follows: TGTGCCAGCAGCCCGGTAGACAGGGGGCTCTATGGCTACACCTTC.

The genes are TRBV5-4 and TRBJ2-1; TRBD1 is a possible D gene (6 bases). Germline V gives CDR1 SGHNT, CDR2 YYREEE (reference sequence). CDR3 length equals 16 residues. Trimming removed 4 bases from V and 7 bases from J, with 21 bases in between. The CDR3 spells CASSKRAGGEGNEQFF. The CDR3 nucleotides are TGTGCCAGCAGCAAGAGGGCTGGGGGCGAGGGAAATGAGCAGTTCTTC.

The CDR3 nucleotides are TGTGCCAGCAGTTACCGAGGACAGGCCTCTGGAAACACCATATATTTT. Translated: CASSYRGQASGNTIYF. This chain uses TRBV6-6 with TRBJ1-3; 7 positions match TRBD1. The germline CDR1 and CDR2 sequences are MNHNY and SVGAGI (reference sequence). The CDR3 is 16 residues long. V trimming: 2 bases; J trimming: 0 bases; junction bases outside the gene matches: 4.

J is TRBJ2-7 and V is TRBV14; unclear D gene. The germline gives CDR1 SGHDN, CDR2 FVKESK. Trimming shortened V by 5 bases and J by 0 bases, and 11 bases separated the two germline ends. This CDR3 has 14 residues. The CDR3 spells CASSFGRTSYEQYF. The CDR3 nucleotides are TGTGCCAGCAGCTTCGGACGGACCTCCTACGAGCAGTACTTC.